The T cell receptor (beta chain) under discussion was sequenced for a study of blood T cell repertoires in COVID-19. For the study at large: Samples came from the United States, Italy and Spain, spanning acute and convalescent COVID-19. Sample material is recorded as cDNA or gDNA derived from T cells, B-cell-depleted T cells, or PBMCs.

Original analysis: Reference gene primers were amplified, and this amplification served to estimate nucleated cell counts. Produced via immunoSEQ multiplex PCR; TCRdb's table is partial and in-frame only. V and J calls and clone size follow that table, whereas D and trimming were derived from the DNA. The table records fewer than 150,000 clones, about 91% of them present only once. CDR3 size: 16 residues. V lost 5 bases to trimming and J lost 4 bases, with 19 bases between them. CDR1 is LNHDA and CDR2 is SQIVND in the germline V gene (reference sequence). The chain uses TRBV19 and TRBJ2-3, with D possibly TRBD1 on 5 matching bases. The sample consisted of peripheral blood. The TCR sequence derives from a human donor in a cohort sampled during active COVID-19. The CDR3 loop reads CASSATSTVGPDTQYF. DNA of the CDR3: TGTGCCAGTAGTGCCACCTCGACGGTGGGGCCAGATACGCAGTATTTT.